What follows describes a single T cell receptor beta chain. These data originate in a study of blood T cell repertoires in COVID-19. Overall study context: T cells, B-cell-depleted T cells, or PBMCs supplied cDNA or gDNA.

The trim removed 6 bases at V and 3 bases at J, leaving 7 bases unmatched. Germline V lookup: CDR1 MNHEY, CDR2 SVGAGI. The CDR3 spans 15 residues. In the original workflow: Reference gene primer amplification in the assay estimated nucleated cell counts. The method was immunoSEQ multiplex PCR; TCRdb's version includes in-frame clones alone and lacks a portion of them. For V, J and clone size, that table is used; D and trimming come from the DNA. There are under 250,000 clones in the sample; around 81% occur only once, and around 9% lies in the top ten. This chain links TRBV6-5 with TRBJ2-2; 7 bases fit TRBD1. Sequencing used PBMCs or T cells enriched from blood (not recorded which). This receptor was obtained from a woman aged 45-65 years with acute COVID-19. This chain's CDR3 is CASRTGTAYTGELFF. CDR3 nucleotides: TGTGCCAGCAGAACGGGGACAGCCTACACCGGGGAGCTGTTTTTT.